The TCR beta chain described here comes from a study of blood T cell repertoires in COVID-19. CDR1 and CDR2 from the germline V gene are KGHDR and SFDVKD. V was pared by 5 bases and J by 5 bases, with 11 bases between. The CDR3 consists of 14 residues. Recruited during active infection, patients (from Seattle) were subsequently followed longitudinally. Clones were sequenced by immunoSEQ multiplex PCR, and TCRdb holds only the in-frame ones, with some missing. The sample yields around 300,000 clones, around 88% seen once. The J gene is TRBJ2-2, the V gene TRBV24-1; D is ambiguous. The specimen was peripheral blood. The source is a woman aged 25-40 years with COVID-19, enrolled during active disease. CDR3 protein: CATSGPPRTGELFF. The CDR3 region has the DNA TGTGCCACCAGTGGACCTCCTAGAACCGGGGAGCTGTTTTTT.